Shown below are 20 T cell receptor beta chains from a single sample sequenced in a study of identical twins. Via MiXCR, TCRdb re-called the 5' RACE reads, giving one row per CDR3 protein. The repertoire consists of over 550,000 distinct CDR3 sequences, with about 7% occurring once and the leading ten covering around 1.6%. These sequences were also reported in another study, on yellow fever vaccine responses in identical twins.

Material: PBMCs. These receptors all come from a woman between 18 and 29 years old in good health.

Only a few counts were recorded for this clonotype. The DNA of the CDR3 is TGCAGTGCTCAGACCGGGACTAGCGGGAGTGTTGATGAGCAGTTCTTC. Translated: CSAQTGTSGSVDEQFF. V usage is TRBV20-1 and J usage is TRBJ2-1; 14 bases align to TRBD2. This CDR3 region has 16 residues. The J segment lost 8 bases and the V segment lost 5 bases, leaving 11 bases of the junction unmatched. Germline values: CDR1 DFQATT, CDR2 SNEGSKA (reference sequence).

This clonotype appeared many times. The chain joins TRBV12-3 or TRBV12-4 to TRBJ1-4; D unclear. The CDR3 runs to 12 residues. V dropped 4 bases and J dropped 10 bases, with 10 bases sitting between them. The CDR3 DNA sequence: TGTGCCAGCAGTTCAGGTCCAGGAAAACTGTTTTTT. As protein: CASSSGPGKLFF.

This clonotype has a handful of counts. The chain couples TRBV3-1 to TRBJ2-4, with D hard to call. Between the trimmed V and J ends, which lost 1 base and 3 bases, there was a span of 10 bases. This CDR3 spans 15 amino acids. CDR1 is LGHDT and CDR2 is YNNKEL in the germline V gene (reference sequence). Here the CDR3 reads CASSQGVISKNIQYF. CDR3 nucleotide sequence: TGTGCCAGCAGCCAAGGAGTAATCAGCAAAAACATTCAGTACTTC.

The CDR3 loop reads CASSEWTSGRMETQYF. CDR3 DNA sequence: TGTGCCAGCAGTGAATGGACTAGCGGGAGGATGGAGACCCAGTACTTC. J is TRBJ2-5 and V is TRBV6-1; 14 bases are shared with TRBD2. With V trimmed by 2 bases and J by 5 bases, 4 bases remained unmatched. CDR1 is MNHNS and CDR2 is SASEGT in the germline V gene. The CDR3 consists of 16 residues.

The rearrangement uses TRBV7-8 and TRBJ1-2, with 8 bases identical to TRBD1. The V segment lost 7 bases and the J segment 3 bases; nucleotides outside the gene matches: 7. Germline CDR1 is SGHVS and CDR2 is FQNEAQ. This CDR3 spans 14 amino acids. The CDR3 protein is CASTPTGDHYGYTF. CDR3 in DNA: TGTGCCAGCACCCCGACAGGGGACCACTATGGCTACACCTTC.

This clonotype occurred many times. This rearrangement joins TRBV7-7 to TRBJ2-2; 10 nucleotides line up with TRBD1. The CDR3 is 16 residues long. With V trimmed by 1 base and J by 6 bases, 5 bases remained unmatched. Per germline, CDR1 SSHAT and CDR2 FNYEAQ (reference sequence). The CDR3 reads CASSLGWDRGPGELFF. In nucleotides, the CDR3 is TGTGCCAGCAGCTTAGGATGGGACAGGGGCCCCGGGGAGCTGTTTTTT.

This clonotype was seen repeatedly, ten times or more. The gene calls are TRBV7-8 and TRBJ2-7, with D unresolved. V dropped 5 bases and J dropped 0 bases, with 14 bases sitting between them. CDR1 and CDR2 from the germline V gene are SGHVS and FQNEAQ. The CDR3 totals 15 residues. The CDR3 sequence: CASSPKVLGSYEQYV. The CDR3 region has the DNA TGTGCCAGCAGCCCTAAAGTACTGGGCTCCTACGAGCAGTACGTC.

In its sample, this clonotype was seen many times. The chain links TRBV20-1 to TRBJ2-2, with a possible D match to TRBD2 (6 bases). This CDR3 comprises 14 residues. Trimming took 6 bases from V and 4 from J, leaving 15 bases between them. In germline, CDR1 is DFQATT, CDR2 SNEGSKA (reference sequence). CDR3 bases: TGCAGTGCAGAACCGGGACTGGGCACCGGGGAGCTGTTTTTT. The encoded protein is CSAEPGLGTGELFF.

This clonotype was recorded a few times. In DNA, the CDR3 is TGTGCCACCAGTGACCGCGCCGGGACAGGGCCGATAAATGAGCAGTTCTTC. It translates to CATSDRAGTGPINEQFF. The genes are TRBV24-1 and TRBJ2-1; 9 bases line up with TRBD1. CDR1 and CDR2 (germline): KGHDR, SFDVKD. This CDR3 has 17 amino acids. V lost 4 bases, J lost 7 bases, and 13 bases stayed unmatched.

This chain uses TRBV12-3 or TRBV12-4 with TRBJ2-1; D gene unclear. Trimming cost V 10 bases and J 10 bases, with 14 bases left between them. CDR3 length: 11 amino acids. This CDR3 reads CATRAGVEQFF. In DNA form, the CDR3 reads TGTGCCACCCGGGCAGGTGTGGAGCAGTTCTTC.

This clonotype occurred a few times. The chain has TRBV5-1 and TRBJ2-1, with TRBD2 as a possible D gene (7 bases). The germline CDR1 and CDR2 sequences are SGHRS and YFSETQ. The CDR3 sequence is 20 residues long. V was clipped by 0 bases and J by 1 base, with 23 bases between them. CDR3: CASSLEPSSGGTPSYNEQFF. The CDR3 DNA reads TGCGCCAGCAGCTTGGAACCCTCTAGCGGAGGGACACCATCCTACAATGAGCAGTTCTTC.

This clonotype showed up just a few times. The J gene is TRBJ1-1, the V gene TRBV5-5; D is perhaps TRBD1 (5 bases). Per the germline V gene, CDR1 is SGHKS and CDR2 is YYEKEE (reference sequence). V lost 0 bases and J 0 bases, leaving 12 bases between the germline ends. The CDR3 length is 16 residues. This CDR3 is CASSLVGAGMNTEAFF. CDR3 sequence (DNA): TGTGCCAGCAGCTTGGTAGGGGCGGGGATGAACACTGAAGCTTTCTTT.

This clonotype was seen at least ten times. This chain links TRBV28 with TRBJ2-1, with 12 positions matching TRBD2. Germline V CDR1 and CDR2: MDHEN, SYDVKM. V dropped 5 bases and J dropped 4; count of bases not matched to a gene: 15. This CDR3 has 19 residues. The CDR3 protein is CASSPLPGLAGNRYNEQFF. The CDR3 coding sequence is TGTGCCAGCAGTCCCCTCCCCGGACTAGCGGGAAATCGTTACAATGAGCAGTTCTTC.

The rearrangement joins TRBV12-3 or TRBV12-4 to TRBJ2-2, with 9 bases that match TRBD1. V lost 8 bases, J lost 4 bases, and 2 bases stayed unmatched. CDR3 size: 13 residues. The CDR3 DNA is TGTGCCAGCGGGACAGGGACCACCGGGGAGCTGTTTTTT. It translates to CASGTGTTGELFF.

The chain joins TRBV20-1 to TRBJ2-3; 7 bases line up with TRBD2. V trimming: 7 bases; J trimming: 4 bases; junction bases outside the gene matches: 5. From germline, CDR1 is DFQATT and CDR2 SNEGSKA (reference sequence). The CDR3 extends over 12 amino acids. CDR3 in DNA: TGCAGTGGGGGGGGGGGATCAGATACGCAGTATTTT. Residues: CSGGGGSDTQYF.

The chain joins TRBV20-1 to TRBJ1-1, with D unclear. The V gene's germline CDR1 is DFQATT and CDR2 SNEGSKA (reference sequence). The CDR3 is 12 residues long. The V end lost 7 bases, the J end lost 5 bases, and 14 bases lay between the germline ends. The CDR3 loop reads CSVRTRGTEAFF. The CDR3 bases are TGCAGTGTTAGGACTCGGGGAACTGAAGCTTTCTTT.

The table lists this clonotype with many counts. The CDR3 reads CSARPGLASPRGELFF. CDR3 coding DNA: TGCAGTGCTAGACCGGGACTAGCGTCCCCCCGCGGGGAGCTGTTTTTT. The gene calls are TRBV20-1 and TRBJ2-2, with TRBD2 matching 10 bases. After removal of 2 bases from V and 7 bases from J, the junction contained 10 bases not matched to a gene. The CDR3 sequence is 16 residues long. Germline-derived CDR1 and CDR2 are DFQATT and SNEGSKA (reference sequence).

This clonotype occurred many times. The chain couples TRBV7-6 to TRBJ2-5; D gene ambiguous. The V end lost 5 bases, the J end lost 0 bases, and 7 bases lay between the germline ends. The CDR3 totals 13 residues. Germline loops: CDR1 SGHVS, CDR2 FNYEAQ. The CDR3 DNA reads as TGTGCCAGCAGCCCCAGGAACCAAGAGACCCAGTACTTC. Amino acids: CASSPRNQETQYF.

This chain connects TRBV7-9 to TRBJ2-2; 10 bases are shared with TRBD2. The CDR3 runs 17 residues. The V segment lost 10 bases and the J segment 2 bases; nucleotides outside the gene matches: 13. Germline assignment: CDR1 SEHNR and CDR2 FQNEAQ (reference sequence). The CDR3 is CATKEESSGGNTGELFF. In nucleotides, the CDR3 is TGTGCCACCAAAGAAGAGTCTAGCGGGGGAAACACCGGGGAGCTGTTTTTT.

This clonotype turned up a few times. V gene TRBV12-3 or TRBV12-4 combines with J gene TRBJ2-2; TRBD2 matches 8 bases. V was pared by 6 bases and J by 6 bases, with 6 bases of the junction left unmatched. CDR3 length equals 14 residues. CDR3 nucleotide sequence: TGTGCCAGCAGAGCGGGGGATATCGCCGGGGAGCTGTTTTTT. The encoded protein is CASRAGDIAGELFF.